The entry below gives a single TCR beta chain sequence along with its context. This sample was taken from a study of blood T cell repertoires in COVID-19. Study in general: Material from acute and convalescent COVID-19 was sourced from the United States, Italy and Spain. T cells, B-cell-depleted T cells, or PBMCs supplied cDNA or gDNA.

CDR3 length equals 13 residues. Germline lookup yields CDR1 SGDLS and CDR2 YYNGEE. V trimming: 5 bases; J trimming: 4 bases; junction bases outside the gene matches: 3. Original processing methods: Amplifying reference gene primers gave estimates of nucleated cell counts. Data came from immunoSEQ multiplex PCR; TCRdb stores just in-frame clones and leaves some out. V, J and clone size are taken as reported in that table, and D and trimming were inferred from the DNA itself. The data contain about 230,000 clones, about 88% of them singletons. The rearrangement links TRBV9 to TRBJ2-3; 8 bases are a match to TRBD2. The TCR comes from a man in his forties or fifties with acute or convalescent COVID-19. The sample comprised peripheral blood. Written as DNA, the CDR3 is TGTGCCAGCAGTGGAGCGGGGGCAGATACGCAGTATTTT. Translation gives CASSGAGADTQYF. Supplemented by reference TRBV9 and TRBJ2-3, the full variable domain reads DSGVTQTPKHLITATGQRVTLRCSPRSGDLSVYWYQQSLDQGLQFLIQYYNGEERAKGNILERFSAQQFPDLHSELNLSSLELGDSALYFCASSGAGADTQYFGPGTRLTVL.